This paragraph covers one T cell receptor beta chain sequence. Its antigen remains unidentified. Per-base quality was not reported, and no clone a single base away is much larger than it. Using the deep immunoSEQ assay, multiplex PCR amplified TCR CDR3 regions from genomic DNA. Extracted genomic DNA from each cell subset was distributed evenly across all wells of several immunoSEQ 96-well plates, and each plate was treated as a replicate. For sorted subsets, around 0.2 ug genomic DNA, equal to tens of thousands of T cell genomes, was loaded into each replicate PCR. Purified libraries were measured with a Qubit 3.0 fluorometer, size-checked on a Bioanalyzer 2100, and measured again with the KAPA Library Quantification kit. Every immunoSEQ 96-well plate was sequenced on a dedicated single-read 150-cycle Illumina NextSeq 550 flow cell. Regarding the original processing steps: Because the immunoSEQ output held only junctional sequences and lacked quality scores, the filtering could not match the filtering applied to full-length reads. Sequences were annotated with PyIR, a Python wrapper for IgBLAST v1.9, and V/J genes and CDR3 were assigned using IMGT germline references. Any read was removed if the V/J assignment was weak (E-value above 1e-6), the CDR3 was missing, or the read contained stop codons, out-of-frame junctions, or ambiguous translated residues. V3J clonotypes were defined by identical inferred V gene, J gene, and CDR3 amino acid sequence. The percentage overlap between two repertoires was calculated by dividing the number of shared unique clonotypes by the size of the smaller repertoire. RTK rarefaction, the Chao1 estimator, and Recon v2.1 estimates of unobserved clonotypes were used to assess repertoire richness. For all TCRbeta clonotypes obtained by the gDNA method from a handful of donors, generation probabilities were computed with OLGA. TCRdb obtained this table from immuneACCESS and retained in-frame rearrangements with V and J assigned. These tables miss some clones; where compared with another copy, unresolved V genes account for less than half of the shortfall, and the remainder is unexplained. V, J and clone size are taken as reported in that table, and D and trimming were inferred from the DNA itself. This sample comprises some 2 million clones, roughly 95% of them detected only once. In total, the top ten clones hold more than 0.95% of the sample.

Looking up the germline V gene yields CDR1 WSHSY and CDR2 SAAADI. Its CDR3 holds 16 amino acids, cysteine through phenylalanine. The CDR3 DNA has 48 bases and is translated from base 1. V is clipped by 0 bases and J by 4 bases, and the sequence between their germline boundaries is 15 bases long. CD8 naive samples were obtained by positive selection for CCR7 among CD45RO-negative cells, yielding a CD45RA+CCR7+ population from which TemRA cells were excluded. The donors were healthy, HIV-negative adults who had no recently reported acute infections or vaccinations. Only Caucasian adults living in Nashville, Tennessee, USA were represented among the donors. Blood was obtained by leukapheresis, after which PBMCs were separated by Ficoll-Histopaque density gradient centrifugation and cryopreserved in liquid nitrogen vapor phase. Analytical flow cytometry was used to check the purity and quantity of every magnetically sorted T cell population. Genomic DNA was isolated from every sorted fraction and measured by UV absorbance on a Nanodrop 2000c.

The sample is drawn from a study of shared clonotypes between healthy human individuals (dated by TCRdb to about 2020). For the study in its entirety: A few men and two women, aged 18 to 49 years, made up the cohort. For each donor, CD4 naive and CD4 memory were each given three plates, CD8 naive was given two plates, and CD8 memory was given one plate. To estimate repertoire size and how much clonotypes are shared between individuals, the study performed deep sequencing of blood TCR repertoires from roughly five healthy adults. Libraries were prepared and TCR repertoires were sequenced by different laboratories using diverse techniques, in order to increase sequencing depth and limit assay-specific biases. Per donor, leukapheresis produced somewhere between about 0.94 and 8.9 billion PBMCs.

Overall study results and their limits: Incomplete sequencing was indicated by rarefaction of sorted-subset datasets, despite the large sequencing depth. Pairwise subsampling led to the expectation that sequencing depth would affect the degree of clonotype sharing among donors. Naive subsets generally had larger estimated clonotype richness than memory subsets. The genetic and exposure-history diversity represented was limited by the small number of donors. Sampling was limited to blood, and TCR repertoires in tissue likely differ from TCR repertoires in blood. Clonotypes shared by all four sorted-subset donors showed higher generation probabilities than non-shared clonotypes. Across four donors, about 4.5% of naive CD4, roughly 3.5% of naive CD8, 2.3% of memory CD4, and 0.3% to 0.45% of memory CD8 clonotypes were shared.

This receptor chain uses TRBV10-2 and TRBJ2-5, with a weak D call of TRBD2 (5 bases match). The sequence derives from a man aged 18 to 29 in good health. The sequenced sample consisted of naive CD8+ T cells sorted from blood. The cell subset or site label corresponds to: CD45RA+CCR7+. The CDR3 reads CASSESRELTRETQYF. The DNA reads TGCGCCAGCAGTGAGTCAAGGGAGTTAACGCGAGAGACCCAGTACTTC.